This TCR beta chain appears in the sequencing data of a study of breast tumors, draining lymph nodes, adjacent tissues (dated by TCRdb to 2016 to 2017). Context from the whole study: Breast cancer patients provided tumor, adjacent nontumor tissue and axillary lymph nodes, and the study compared the TCR beta repertoires across these three sources. The study aimed to assess the relationships and possible T-cell exchange between tumor, surrounding tissue and draining lymph node repertoires in human breast cancer. The full study reports these points: T-cell repertoire diversity in tumors was found to be lower than in lymph nodes but higher than in nontumor tissue, and preferential V and J gene usage was observed. The data were considered consistent with the idea that most tumor T cells come from the lymph node and then expand in tumor tissue. The conclusion that tumor T cells originate in lymph nodes was framed as consistent with a hypothesis rather than directly demonstrated. The similarity between tumor and nontumor tissue repertoires was significantly greater in luminal-like breast cancer than in basal-like breast cancer.

The germline V gene provides CDR1 SNHLY and CDR2 FYNNEI. V and J are truncated by 4 bases and 0 bases respectively, leaving an intervening sequence of 10 bases. From the cysteine through the phenylalanine, the CDR3 covers 14 amino acids. Only the CDR3 part of the read is kept: 42 bases, read in frame from the first base. The instrument was an Illumina HiSeq 2000. TCR beta chain libraries were generated through multiplex PCR amplification. The amplified TCR beta chain products were analyzed by high-throughput sequencing. TCRdb itself trimmed the public reads at Q25 with fastp, ran MiXCR and retained productive beta chains. Entries are consolidated by CDR3 protein sequence, retaining the most common genes and DNA. This sample holds about 60,000 distinct CDR3 sequences; approximately 57% were observed only once. The ten largest clonotypes hold roughly a fifth of the sample. On this clonotype itself: The antigen it binds to is not known. Per-base quality was not reported, and no clone a single base away is much larger than it.

The chain couples TRBV2 to TRBJ2-7; possibly the D gene is TRBD2, per 5 matching bases. Material for sequencing was breast tumor tissue. The TCR comes from a female donor with breast cancer. Some clones in this sample may be carry-over from other donors' samples. CDR3 region: CASSASGSSYEQYF. The DNA is as follows: TGTGCCAGCAGTGCAAGCGGAAGCTCCTACGAGCAGTACTTC. The full variable domain, completed from the reference TRBV2 and TRBJ2-7 proteins outside the CDR3, reads EPEVTQTPSHQVTQMGQEVILRCVPISNHLYFYWYRQILGQKVEFLVSFYNNEISEKSEIFDDQFSVERPDGSNFTLKIRSTKLEDSAMYFCASSASGSSYEQYFGPGTRLTVT.